These T cell receptor beta chains were read from a single sample in a study of blood T cell repertoires in COVID-19. TCRdb's table, derived via immunoSEQ multiplex PCR, lists solely in-frame clones and lacks some. The repertoire holds about 70,000 clones, with approximately 80% as singletons. The sample taken for sequencing was peripheral blood. The source of these receptors is a woman in her 70s with acute or convalescent COVID-19. Each CDR3 is given with its conserved first and last residue. The D gene is left open where the match is weak. Rows may omit the clone size; those that give it use once, few, many or a size class.

>-|TRBD2|TRBV5-6|TRBJ2-1
CASSLRTSVYNEQFF
TGTGCCAGCAGCTTGAGGACTAGCGTATACAATGAGCAGTTCTTC
>few|-|TRBV4-1|TRBJ1-3
CASSQDRTAAGNTIYF
TGCGCCAGCAGCCAAGATCGTACAGCTGCTGGAAACACCATATATTTT
>medium-sized|-|TRBV6-6|TRBJ1-1
CASSDGQNTEAFF
TGTGCCAGCAGTGACGGACAGAACACTGAAGCTTTCTTT
>-|-|TRBV5-1|TRBJ1-2
CASSSLEKEGYTF
TGCGCCAGCAGCTCCCTAGAGAAGGAGGGCTACACCTTC
>few|TRBD2|TRBV27|TRBJ2-7
CASSSGLAAGEQYF
TGTGCCAGCAGTTCAGGACTAGCGGCAGGGGAGCAGTACTTC
>few|TRBD1|TRBV29-1|TRBJ1-2
CSVLGQGAQGYTF
TGCAGCGTCCTGGGCCAGGGGGCGCAAGGCTACACCTTC
>-|TRBD1|TRBV27|TRBJ1-5
CASSPGGRRNQPQHF
TGTGCCAGCAGTCCAGGGGGGAGACGGAATCAGCCCCAGCATTTT
>-|TRBD2|TRBV10-3|TRBJ2-1
CAISLAGGRGNEQFF
TGTGCCATCAGTCTAGCGGGAGGGCGAGGCAATGAGCAGTTCTTC
>-|TRBD1|TRBV7-8|TRBJ2-7
CASSSKTGTGNHYEQYF
TGTGCCAGCAGCTCCAAGACCGGGACAGGGAACCACTACGAGCAGTACTTC
>-|TRBD1|TRBV7-9|TRBJ1-1
CASSRHRGNTEAFF
TGTGCCAGCAGCCGACACAGGGGGAACACTGAAGCTTTCTTT
>few|-|TRBV12-3/TRBV12-4|TRBJ1-1
CASSVRVFNGAFF
TGTGCCAGCAGTGTCCGGGTCTTCAACGGGGCTTTCTTT
>-|-|TRBV27|TRBJ2-2
CASSPVSRGELFF
TGTGCCAGCAGTCCCGTTTCCAGGGGGGAGCTGTTTTTT
>-|-|TRBV9|TRBJ2-7
CASSVEGGSSYEQYF
TGTGCCAGCAGCGTAGAAGGCGGTAGCTCCTACGAGCAGTACTTC
>-|-|TRBV28|TRBJ1-2
CASSLPGNYGYTF
TGTGCCAGCAGTTTACCGGGGAACTATGGCTACACCTTC
>-|-|TRBV27|TRBJ1-5
CASSLRGSNQPQHF
TGTGCCAGCAGTTTAAGGGGTAGCAATCAGCCCCAGCATTTT
>few|TRBD1|TRBV6-5|TRBJ2-7
CASSYSGMTGAYEQYF
TGTGCCAGCAGTTACTCGGGTATGACAGGGGCCTACGAGCAGTACTTC
>few|TRBD2|TRBV6-1|TRBJ2-1
CASSESGIGEQFF
TGTGCCAGCAGTGAAAGCGGGATCGGCGAGCAGTTCTTC
>-|TRBD2|TRBV30|TRBJ2-1
CAWSGIGTSGGSSYNEQFF
TGTGCCTGGAGTGGGATCGGGACTAGCGGGGGAAGCTCCTACAATGAGCAGTTCTTC
>-|TRBD1|TRBV7-3|TRBJ2-3
CASSLTMDRGQGQYF
TGTGCCAGCAGCTTAACCATGGACAGGGGGCAGGGGCAGTATTTT
>-|TRBD2|TRBV7-2|TRBJ2-2
CASSLDSGRSGELFF
TGTGCCAGCAGCTTAGATAGCGGGAGAAGTGGGGAGCTGTTTTTT
>few|-|TRBV7-9|TRBJ2-5
CASSQTGTPGETQYF
TGTGCCAGCAGCCAGACCGGGACACCGGGAGAGACCCAGTACTTC
>-|TRBD1|TRBV7-9|TRBJ2-1
CASSLADRGYNEQFF
TGTGCCAGCAGCTTAGCGGACAGGGGGTACAATGAGCAGTTCTTC
>-|-|TRBV7-6|TRBJ1-1
CASSLDSNTEAFF
TGTGCCAGCAGCTTAGACTCGAACACTGAAGCTTTCTTT
>-|-|TRBV7-6|TRBJ2-1
CASSLELSSYNEQFF
TGTGCCAGCAGCTTAGAACTGAGCTCCTACAATGAGCAGTTCTTC
>-|TRBD1|TRBV6-6|TRBJ2-2
CATTGEGAVGELFF
TGTGCCACTACCGGCGAGGGGGCAGTCGGGGAGCTGTTTTTT
>-|TRBD2|TRBV7-8|TRBJ2-3
CASSFALAGRGDTQYF
TGTGCCAGCAGCTTCGCACTAGCGGGGCGGGGAGATACGCAGTATTTT
>-|-|TRBV28|TRBJ2-5
CASSPGWGAQYQETQYF
TGTGCCAGCAGCCCGGGATGGGGTGCCCAATACCAAGAGACCCAGTACTTC
>-|-|TRBV5-1|TRBJ1-5
CASTQDPGNQPQHF
TGCGCCAGCACCCAAGATCCAGGGAATCAGCCCCAGCATTTT
>-|TRBD2|TRBV7-6|TRBJ2-1
CASSSLRASGRYSYNEQFF
TGTGCCAGCTCGAGCTTAAGGGCTAGCGGGAGGTATTCCTACAATGAGCAGTTCTTC
>-|-|TRBV12-3/TRBV12-4|TRBJ2-1
CASSIRRANEQFF
TGTGCCAGCAGTATTAGGAGGGCCAATGAGCAGTTCTTC
>-|-|TRBV28|TRBJ2-1
CASSLPLAVNEQFF
TGTGCCAGCAGTTTACCACTAGCAGTCAATGAGCAGTTCTTC
>-|TRBD1|TRBV18|TRBJ1-6
CASSPGGQGYSPLHF
TGTGCCAGCTCACCCGGGGGACAGGGTTATTCACCCCTCCACTTT
>-|-|TRBV6-5|TRBJ2-3
CASMKFDFTDTQYF
TGTGCCAGCATGAAGTTCGACTTTACAGATACGCAGTATTTT
>-|TRBD1|TRBV15|TRBJ1-1
CATSRDLGQGEEAFF
TGTGCCACCAGCAGAGATCTGGGACAGGGGGAGGAAGCTTTCTTT